This TCR beta chain was observed in a study of OX40 agonist ivuxolimab in advanced cancers. In the study overall: Given to patients was ivuxolimab, an agonistic anti-OX40 (CD134) antibody.

As for this clone: Its antigen is not known.

Assay: immunoSEQ multiplex PCR; the TCRdb copy retains only in-frame clones and omits some. The sample has 37,000 or so clones; 82% are singletons. Trimming took off 6 bases at V and 0 bases at J, with 6 bases between the two ends. Germline loops: CDR1 MNHEY, CDR2 SVGAGI. The CDR3 covers 12 residues. General study results and limits: More expanded clones were seen, on average, in CD8+ T cells than in CD4+.

Specimen: CD4+ or CD8+ T cells sorted from blood, collected in a trial of the OX40 agonist ivuxolimab. The chain joins TRBV6-5 to TRBJ2-7; D remains ambiguous. The receptor comes from an adult with an advanced solid tumor such as melanoma, head and neck, liver or kidney cancer. CDR3 sequence reads: CASSATSYEQYF. CDR3 nucleotides: TGTGCCAGCAGCGCTACCTCCTACGAGCAGTACTTC.